These 5 T cell receptor beta chains originate from one sample sequenced in a study of patients and donors after allogeneic stem cell transplantation. Each CDR3 protein is one row after TCRdb ran MiXCR on the RT-PCR reads. The sample has tens of thousands of distinct CDR3 sequences, 40% to 60% seen once; the top ten hold approximately 66%. The source material was blood, either unsorted or a sorted T cell fraction (not recorded which). These receptors originate from a human donor who was either an allogeneic HSCT recipient or a stem cell or donor lymphocyte infusion donor (not recorded which). It is not recorded whose cells these are; they may come from a transplant donor.

This chain joins TRBV12-3 or TRBV12-4 and TRBJ1-2; D is perhaps TRBD1 (5 bases). V dropped 5 bases and J dropped 5 bases, with 12 bases sitting between them. This CDR3 contains 13 residues. The CDR3 DNA reads TGTGCCAGCAGTCCCATTGGGGGGTATGGCTACACCTTC. As protein: CASSPIGGYGYTF.

This clonotype was seen a handful of times. CDR3 sequence reads: CSGTTGNYGYTF. The CDR3 bases are TGCAGCGGGACAACAGGAAACTATGGCTACACCTTC. This chain joins TRBV29-1 and TRBJ1-2; TRBD1 is a possible D gene (5 bases). V lost 7 bases and J 2 bases, leaving 11 bases between the germline ends. Germline assignment: CDR1 SQVTM and CDR2 ANQGSEA. CDR3 length: 12 amino acids.

The chain joins TRBV28 to TRBJ1-3; no clear D. The length of the CDR3 is 16 residues. Trimming cost V 3 bases and J 0 bases, with 12 bases left between them. CDR1 is MDHEN, CDR2 SYDVKM, per germline. CDR3 nucleotides: TGTGCCAGCAGTTTTCACGCTGGCCCCTCTGGAAACACCATATATTTT. This gives the protein CASSFHAGPSGNTIYF.

Only a few counts were recorded for this clonotype. The chain carries TRBV12-3 or TRBV12-4 and TRBJ1-1, with TRBD1 as a possible D gene (5 bases). The V end lost 7 bases, the J end lost 1 base, and 13 bases lay between the germline ends. The CDR3 has 14 amino acids. In nucleotides, the CDR3 is TGTGCCAGCACCCCCCGGGGCGCGAACACTGAAGCTTTCTTT. Protein product: CASTPRGANTEAFF.

V gene TRBV4-3 combines with J gene TRBJ1-5; 7 positions agree with TRBD1. The ends lost 1 base at V and 11 bases at J; junction bases unmatched: 11. Germline CDR1 reads LGHNA; CDR2 reads YSLEER. The CDR3 has 15 amino acids. The CDR3 nucleotides are TGCGCCAGCAGCCAAGGAATTCATACAGGGGATACCCAGCATTTT. Translation gives CASSQGIHTGDTQHF.